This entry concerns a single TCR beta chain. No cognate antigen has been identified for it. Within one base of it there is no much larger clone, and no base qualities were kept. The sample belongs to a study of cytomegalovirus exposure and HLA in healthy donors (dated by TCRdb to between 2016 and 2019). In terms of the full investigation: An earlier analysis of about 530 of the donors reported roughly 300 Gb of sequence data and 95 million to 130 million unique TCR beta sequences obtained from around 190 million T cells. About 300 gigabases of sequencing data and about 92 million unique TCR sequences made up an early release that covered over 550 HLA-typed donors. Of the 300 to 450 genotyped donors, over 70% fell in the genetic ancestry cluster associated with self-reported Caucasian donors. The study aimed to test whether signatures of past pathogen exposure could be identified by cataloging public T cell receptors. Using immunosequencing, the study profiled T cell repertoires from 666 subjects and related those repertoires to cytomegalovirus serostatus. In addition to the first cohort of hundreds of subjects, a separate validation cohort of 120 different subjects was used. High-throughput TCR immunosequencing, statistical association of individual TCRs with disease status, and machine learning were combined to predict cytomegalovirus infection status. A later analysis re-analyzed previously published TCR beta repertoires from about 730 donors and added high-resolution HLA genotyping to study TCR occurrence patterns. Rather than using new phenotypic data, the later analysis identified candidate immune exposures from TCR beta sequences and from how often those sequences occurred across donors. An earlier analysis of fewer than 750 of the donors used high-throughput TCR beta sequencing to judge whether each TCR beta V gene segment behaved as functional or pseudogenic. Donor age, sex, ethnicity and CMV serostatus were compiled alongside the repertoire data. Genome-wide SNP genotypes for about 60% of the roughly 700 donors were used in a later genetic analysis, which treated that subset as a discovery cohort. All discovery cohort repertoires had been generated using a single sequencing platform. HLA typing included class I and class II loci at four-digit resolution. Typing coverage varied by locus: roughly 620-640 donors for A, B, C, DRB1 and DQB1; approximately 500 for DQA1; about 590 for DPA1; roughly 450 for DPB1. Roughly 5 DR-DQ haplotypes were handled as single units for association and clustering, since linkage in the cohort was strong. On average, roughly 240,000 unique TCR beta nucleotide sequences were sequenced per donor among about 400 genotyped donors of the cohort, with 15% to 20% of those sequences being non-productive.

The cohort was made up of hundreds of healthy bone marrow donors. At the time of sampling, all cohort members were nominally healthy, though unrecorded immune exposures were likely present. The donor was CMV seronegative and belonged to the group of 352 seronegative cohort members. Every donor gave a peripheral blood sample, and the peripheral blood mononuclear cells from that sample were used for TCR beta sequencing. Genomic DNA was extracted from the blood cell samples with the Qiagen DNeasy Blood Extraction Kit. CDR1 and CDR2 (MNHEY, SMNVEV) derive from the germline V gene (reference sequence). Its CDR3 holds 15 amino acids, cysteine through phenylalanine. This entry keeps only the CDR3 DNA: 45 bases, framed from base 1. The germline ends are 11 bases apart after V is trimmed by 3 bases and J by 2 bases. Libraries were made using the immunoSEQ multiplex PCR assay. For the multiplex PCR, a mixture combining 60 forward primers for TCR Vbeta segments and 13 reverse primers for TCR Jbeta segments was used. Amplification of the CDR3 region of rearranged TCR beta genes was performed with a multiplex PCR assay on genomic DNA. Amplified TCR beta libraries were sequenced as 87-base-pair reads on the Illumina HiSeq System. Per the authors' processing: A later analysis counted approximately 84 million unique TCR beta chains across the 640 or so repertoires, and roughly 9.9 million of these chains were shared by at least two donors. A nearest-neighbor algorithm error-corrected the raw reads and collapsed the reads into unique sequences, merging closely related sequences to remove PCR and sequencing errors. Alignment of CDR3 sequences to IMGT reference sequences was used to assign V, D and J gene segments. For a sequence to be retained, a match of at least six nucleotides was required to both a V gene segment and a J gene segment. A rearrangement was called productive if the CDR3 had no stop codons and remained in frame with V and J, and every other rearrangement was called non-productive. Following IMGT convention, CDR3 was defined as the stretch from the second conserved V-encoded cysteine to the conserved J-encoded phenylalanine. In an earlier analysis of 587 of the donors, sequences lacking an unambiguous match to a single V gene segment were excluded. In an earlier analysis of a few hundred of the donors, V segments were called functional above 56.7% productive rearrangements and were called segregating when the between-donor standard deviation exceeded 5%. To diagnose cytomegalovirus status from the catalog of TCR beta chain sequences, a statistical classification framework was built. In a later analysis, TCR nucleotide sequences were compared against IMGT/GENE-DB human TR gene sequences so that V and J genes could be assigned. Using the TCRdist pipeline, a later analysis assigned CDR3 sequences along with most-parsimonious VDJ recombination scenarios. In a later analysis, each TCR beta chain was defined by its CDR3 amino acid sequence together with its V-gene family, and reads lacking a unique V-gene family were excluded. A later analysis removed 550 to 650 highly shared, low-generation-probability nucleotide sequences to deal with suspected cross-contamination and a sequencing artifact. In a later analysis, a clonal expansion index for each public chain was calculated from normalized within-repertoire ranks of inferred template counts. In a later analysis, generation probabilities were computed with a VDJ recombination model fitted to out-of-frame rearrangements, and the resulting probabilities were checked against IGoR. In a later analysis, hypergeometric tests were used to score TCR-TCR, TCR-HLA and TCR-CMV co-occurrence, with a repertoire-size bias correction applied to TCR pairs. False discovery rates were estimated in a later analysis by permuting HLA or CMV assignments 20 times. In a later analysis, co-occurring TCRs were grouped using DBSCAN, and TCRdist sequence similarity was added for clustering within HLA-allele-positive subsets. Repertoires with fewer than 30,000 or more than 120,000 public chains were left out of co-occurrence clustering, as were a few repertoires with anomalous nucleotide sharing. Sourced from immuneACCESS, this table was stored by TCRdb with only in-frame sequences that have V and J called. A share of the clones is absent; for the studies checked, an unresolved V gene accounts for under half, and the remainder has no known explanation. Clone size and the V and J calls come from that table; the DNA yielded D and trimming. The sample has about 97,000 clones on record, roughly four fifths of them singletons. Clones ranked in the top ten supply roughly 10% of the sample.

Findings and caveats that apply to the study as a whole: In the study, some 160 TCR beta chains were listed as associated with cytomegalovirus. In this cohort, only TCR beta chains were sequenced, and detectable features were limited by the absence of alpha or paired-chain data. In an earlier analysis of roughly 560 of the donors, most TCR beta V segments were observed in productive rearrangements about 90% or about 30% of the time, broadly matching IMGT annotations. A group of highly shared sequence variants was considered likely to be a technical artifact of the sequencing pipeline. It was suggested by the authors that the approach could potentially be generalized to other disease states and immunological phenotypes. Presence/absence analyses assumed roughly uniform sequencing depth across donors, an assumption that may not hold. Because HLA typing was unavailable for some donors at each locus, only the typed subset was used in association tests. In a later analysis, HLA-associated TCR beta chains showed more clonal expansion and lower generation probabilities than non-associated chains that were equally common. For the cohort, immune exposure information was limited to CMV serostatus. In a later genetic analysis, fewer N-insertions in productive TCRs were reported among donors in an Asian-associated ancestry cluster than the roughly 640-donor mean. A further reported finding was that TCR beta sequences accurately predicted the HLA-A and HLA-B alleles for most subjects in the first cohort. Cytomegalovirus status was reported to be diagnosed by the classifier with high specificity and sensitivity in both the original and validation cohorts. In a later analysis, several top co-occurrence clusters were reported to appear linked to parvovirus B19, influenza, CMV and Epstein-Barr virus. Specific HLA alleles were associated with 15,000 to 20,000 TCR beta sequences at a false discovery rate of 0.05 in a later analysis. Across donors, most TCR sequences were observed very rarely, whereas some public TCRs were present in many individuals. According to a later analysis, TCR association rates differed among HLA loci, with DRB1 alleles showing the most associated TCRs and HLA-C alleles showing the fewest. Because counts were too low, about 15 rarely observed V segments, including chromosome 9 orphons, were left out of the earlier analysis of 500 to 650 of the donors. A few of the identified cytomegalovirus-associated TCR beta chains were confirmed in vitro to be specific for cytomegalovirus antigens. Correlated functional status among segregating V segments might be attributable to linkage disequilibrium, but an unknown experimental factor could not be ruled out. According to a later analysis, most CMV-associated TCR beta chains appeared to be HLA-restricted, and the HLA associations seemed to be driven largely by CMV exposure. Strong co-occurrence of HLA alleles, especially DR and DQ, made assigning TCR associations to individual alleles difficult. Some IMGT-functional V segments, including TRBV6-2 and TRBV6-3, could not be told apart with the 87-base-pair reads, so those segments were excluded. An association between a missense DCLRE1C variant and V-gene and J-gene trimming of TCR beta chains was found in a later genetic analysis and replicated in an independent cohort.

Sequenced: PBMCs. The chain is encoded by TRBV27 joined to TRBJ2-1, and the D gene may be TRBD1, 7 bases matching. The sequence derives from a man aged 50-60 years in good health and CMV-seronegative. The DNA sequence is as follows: TGTGCCAGCAGTTTTGCAGGGGGGACCTACAATGAGCAGTTCTTC. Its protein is CASSFAGGTYNEQFF.